The entry below gives a single T cell receptor (beta chain) sequence along with its context. The antigen it binds to is not known. No much larger clonotype is one base removed from it; base qualities were not supplied. This entry is derived from a study of blood T cell repertoires in COVID-19 (dated by TCRdb to the early 2020s). About the full investigation: ImmuneRACE Cohort 3 recovered participants were defined by two consecutive negative NP/OP PCR tests, healthcare professional clearance, or symptom resolution. Samples covering the acute and convalescent phases of COVID-19 were provided by collaborators in the United States, Italy and Spain. The prospective study material was composed of cDNA or gDNA derived from T cells, B-cell-depleted T cells, or PBMCs. Subjects who had been exposed to COVID-19, were actively infected with it, or had recovered from it provided the deeply sampled blood TCRbeta repertoires that made up the dataset. The repertoires were released in a freely available public database meant as a resource for research on the immune response to SARS-CoV-2. Samples were obtained from the ongoing ImmuneRACE study (first 160 participants) and from approximately 1,200 subjects provided by 6 global collaborators. Nearly every sample came with metadata listing a de-identified subject ID, COVID-19 status, age in years and sex. Where available, HLA class I and class II types were taken from metadata supplied by the sample provider and were not determined by assay-based typing. The study at large found these results: Clinical and demographic metadata were provided uncurated, with the amount varying by source and participant.

In the prospective study, participants were roughly 18 to 100 years old, resided in 24 geographic areas of the United States, and were enrolled through a virtual design. In the prospective study, participants were assigned to cohorts based on the clinical history participants reported in a screening survey and a study questionnaire. In the prospective study, mobile phlebotomists collected whole blood, serum and a nasopharyngeal or oropharyngeal swab from each participant. Participants in the prospective study had the option to provide additional blood draws and questionnaires over a 2-month period. Before DNA extraction, prospective study blood samples were shipped either frozen or at room temperature. Reading the germline V gene gives CDR1 KGHSH and CDR2 LQKENI. The CDR3 starts with the cysteine, ends with the phenylalanine, and has 15 residues. Left in the record is the CDR3 DNA by itself, 45 bases read in frame from the first base. Unmatched junction bases come to 6, with V trimmed by 5 bases and J by 8 bases.

The immunoSEQ Assay, a bias-controlled multiplex PCR, was used to amplify TCRbeta CDR3 regions from genomic DNA. As for the original processing: Within the assay, amplification of reference gene primers was used to estimate how many nucleated cells each sample contained. Sequence reads were collapsed and filtered to measure the absolute abundance of every unique TCRbeta CDR3 rearrangement. For each sample, productive Simpson clonality was calculated as the square root of Simpson's diversity index over productive rearrangements. The clones in this table, taken by TCRdb from immuneACCESS, are in-frame only. Not every clone is retained; where verified, under half of the shortfall comes from an unresolved V gene, and the cause of the rest is unknown. The D gene and trimming were derived from the DNA, and the V and J assignments and clone size from that table. The table for this sample lists some 180,000 clones; about 80% of them were counted only once. The ten largest clonotypes hold 19% of the sample.

This receptor was identified in an older woman in a cohort exposed to, infected with or recovered from COVID-19 (not recorded which). Sequencing input: PBMCs or T cells enriched from blood (not recorded which). The chain was built from TRBV18 and TRBJ1-6, with 10 bases aligning to TRBD1. The sequenced DNA is TGTGCCAGCTCAGGTGCCGGGACAGGGGATTCACCCCTCCACTTT. Translated, it gives CASSGAGTGDSPLHF.